The 3 T cell receptor beta chains reported below all come from one sample, sequenced in a study of human T cells and chemical hapten exposure. TCRdb redid the calling of the 5' RACE reads with MiXCR, one entry per CDR3 protein. The table has under 150,000 distinct CDR3 sequences, around a fifth seen once. RNA extraction used unfractionated whole blood as the source of total RNA. The receptors stem from a human donor in good health.

This clonotype has just a few counts. The chain recombines TRBV6-5 with TRBJ2-7, with 9 nucleotides matching TRBD2. Germline V CDR1 and CDR2: MNHEY, SVGAGI. V lost 3 bases and J lost 2; bases outside the gene matches: 8. This CDR3 is 16 amino acids long. The CDR3 here is CASSYLASGKAYEQYF. The CDR3 region has the DNA TGTGCCAGCAGTTATCTAGCTAGCGGGAAGGCCTACGAGCAGTACTTC.

V and J are TRBV3-1 and TRBJ2-7, with D unclear. Trimming left V 0 bases short and J 0 bases short, with 12 bases between. The germline CDR1 and CDR2 sequences are LGHDT and YNNKEL (reference sequence). This CDR3 has 16 amino acids. The CDR3 nucleotides read TGTGCCAGCAGCCAAGAGTTGAGGATTCCCTCCTACGAGCAGTACTTC. It specifies CASSQELRIPSYEQYF.

The chain recombines TRBV12-3 or TRBV12-4 with TRBJ1-1; D unresolved. V was pared by 3 bases and J by 9 bases, with 8 bases between. The length of the CDR3 is 11 residues. DNA of the CDR3: TGTGCCAGCAGTTTGCCCCCTAAAGCTTTCTTT. This translates into CASSLPPKAFF.